This TCR beta chain is drawn from a study of T cell responses to AZD1222 COVID-19 vaccine. Study-wide background: Second-dose schedules of about 4 or about 12 weeks were combined.

Whole-study findings and limits: Vaccine-associated CD4 TCRs spanned spike, dominant at 160-218 and 743-854. Samples come after the peak T cell response, not at day 14. Only a handful of AZD1222 recipients were seropositive at baseline.

The CDR3 is 11 amino acids. The V gene's germline CDR1 is SGHRS and CDR2 YFSETQ. Trimming stripped 3 bases from V and 11 bases from J, with 9 bases between. With respect to this clone: Its antigen is unknown.

Libraries were prepared by immunoSEQ multiplex PCR; TCRdb keeps only in-frame clonotypes and omits some of them. The sample has around 140,000 clones, over 90% seen once; the top ten hold 1.6%. Sequences were derived from peripheral blood, sampled on day 0 of AZD1222 vaccination. The receptor was derived from an adult in good health. V gene TRBV5-1 combines with J gene TRBJ2-1, with D unclear. This CDR3 reads CASSSELQQFF. CDR3 in DNA: TGCGCCAGCAGCTCGGAACTTCAGCAGTTCTTC.